Below are 24 T cell receptor beta chains sequenced from a single sample in a study of blood T cell repertoires in COVID-19. Assay: immunoSEQ multiplex PCR; the TCRdb copy retains only in-frame clones and omits some. Of about 350,000 clones in the sample, 70% to 90% are singletons; the top ten hold roughly 6.6%. Sequenced: peripheral blood. Receptors originate from a woman aged 55-70 years with COVID-19, enrolled during active disease.

The genes are TRBV2 and TRBJ1-2, with 7 bases fitting TRBD1. V was pared by 6 bases and J by 4 bases, with 8 bases of the junction left unmatched. The CDR3 runs to 14 residues. Germline V gives CDR1 SNHLY, CDR2 FYNNEI. In nucleotides, the CDR3 is TGTGCCAGCAGGGGACAGACCGTATCCTATGGCTACACCTTC. Encoded protein: CASRGQTVSYGYTF.

This chain links TRBV6-5 with TRBJ2-7; the D gene is possibly TRBD1 (5 bases). Germline loops: CDR1 MNHEY, CDR2 SVGAGI. This CDR3 contains 14 residues. V dropped 0 bases and J dropped 3 bases, with 9 bases sitting between them. The CDR3 sequence is CASSYSSGYYEQYF. The DNA of the CDR3 is TGTGCCAGCAGTTACTCCTCAGGGTACTACGAGCAGTACTTC.

This sequence joins TRBV4-1 and TRBJ1-2, with D possibly TRBD1 on 5 matching bases. V was shortened by 0 bases and J by 4 bases, with 21 bases between the two germline ends. The V gene's germline CDR1 is MGHRA and CDR2 YSYEKL. The CDR3 has 18 amino acids. DNA of the CDR3: TGCGCCAGCAGCCAAGAGAAGGGAGGGACGTCTTCCTCCTATGGCTACACCTTC. Protein product: CASSQEKGGTSSSYGYTF.

This clone appeared once. V and J are TRBV18 and TRBJ1-2; 7 bases align to TRBD1. CDR1 and CDR2 from the germline V gene are KGHSH and LQKENI. This CDR3 is built from 13 residues. V lost 0 bases, J lost 8 bases, and 3 bases stayed unmatched. The CDR3 nucleotides read TGTGCCAGCTCACCACCGACAGGGCGCGGCTACACCTTC. Protein: CASSPPTGRGYTF.

This rearrangement joins TRBV5-1 to TRBJ1-1, with D uncertain. The V gene lost 4 bases and the J gene lost 4 bases, with 11 bases spanning the gap. The CDR3 totals 13 residues. The V gene's germline CDR1 is SGHRS and CDR2 YFSETQ. The DNA of the CDR3 is TGCGCCAGCAGCCTGGGAGTTGGCACTGAAGCTTTCTTT. Its protein product is CASSLGVGTEAFF. Filled out from reference TRBV5-1 and TRBJ1-1, the complete variable domain reads KAGVTQTPRYLIKTRGQQVTLSCSPISGHRSVSWYQQTPGQGLQFLFEYFSETQRNKGNFPGRFSGRQFSNSRSEMNVSTLELGDSALYLCASSLGVGTEAFFGQGTRLTVV.

The chain employs TRBV10-1 and TRBJ2-3; 10 bases fit TRBD1. With V trimmed by 5 bases and J by 0 bases, 5 bases remained unmatched. In germline, CDR1 is WNHNN, CDR2 SYGVQD (reference sequence). The CDR3 is 16 amino acids. The DNA for the CDR3 is TGCGCCAGCAGTTCGGGGACAGGGGCTAGCACAGATACGCAGTATTTT. Residues: CASSSGTGASTDTQYF.

This chain connects TRBV19 to TRBJ2-1, with 10 bases that match TRBD2. Germline CDR1 LNHDA, CDR2 SQIVND (reference sequence). After removal of 2 bases from V and 6 bases from J, the junction contained 4 bases not matched to a gene. This CDR3 spans 15 amino acids. CDR3 sequence reads: CASSILQRGGNEQFF. The CDR3 nucleotides read TGTGCCAGTAGTATACTTCAGCGGGGGGGCAATGAGCAGTTCTTC.

This clone was observed a single time. The rearrangement uses TRBV19 and TRBJ1-2, with D hard to call. The length of the CDR3 is 16 residues. Trimming cost V 1 base and J 3 bases, with 15 bases left between them. Looked up from germline, CDR1 is LNHDA and CDR2 is SQIVND (reference sequence). CDR3 sequence: CASSIGTPGTYYGYTF. The CDR3 bases are TGTGCCAGTAGTATAGGTACCCCAGGCACCTACTATGGCTACACCTTC.

The gene calls are TRBV5-5 and TRBJ2-2, with TRBD2 as a possible D gene (6 bases). The CDR3 length is 17 residues. Deletions cut 4 bases from V and 1 base from J, with 17 bases between. CDR1 is SGHKS and CDR2 is YYEKEE in the germline V gene (reference sequence). This CDR3 is CASSAPRGNLNTGELFF. The CDR3 DNA follows: TGTGCCAGCAGCGCTCCACGGGGGAACCTGAACACCGGGGAGCTGTTTTTT.

V usage is TRBV30 and J usage is TRBJ2-5, with D maybe TRBD1 (6 bases). Trimming shortened V by 6 bases and J by 5 bases, and 22 bases separated the two germline ends. The CDR3 length is 15 residues. Per the germline V gene, CDR1 is GTSNPN and CDR2 is SVGIG (reference sequence). The CDR3 protein is CACRGGGYPRETQYF. The CDR3 nucleotides read TGTGCCTGCAGGGGTGGGGGATATCCCCGGGAGACCCAGTACTTC. The full variable domain, in which reference TRBV30 and TRBJ2-5 provide the parts outside the CDR3, is SQTIHQWPATLVQPVGSPLSLECTVEGTSNPNLYWYRQAAGRGLQLLFYSVGIGQISSEVPQNLSASRPQDRQFILSSKKLLLSDSGFYLCACRGGGYPRETQYFGPGTRLLVL.

V usage is TRBV11-3 and J usage is TRBJ1-1; a possible D gene is TRBD1 (5 bases). V was cut by 4 bases and J by 6 bases, with 9 bases left in between. Germline values: CDR1 SGHNT, CDR2 YENEEA. The CDR3 runs 12 residues. The CDR3 nucleotides read TGTGCCAGCAGCTCTCAGGGTGCTGAAGCTTTCTTT. Protein product: CASSSQGAEAFF. Complete variable domain (other parts from reference TRBV11-3 and TRBJ1-1): EAGVVQSPRYKIIEKKQPVAFWCNPISGHNTLYWYLQNLGQGPELLIRYENEEAVDDSQLPKDRFSAERLKGVDSTLKIQPAELGDSAVYLCASSSQGAEAFFGQGTRLTVV.

J is TRBJ1-3 and V is TRBV7-6; 8 bases are shared with TRBD1. Trimming removed 3 bases from V and 2 bases from J; junction bases left unmatched: 3. Germline loops: CDR1 SGHVS, CDR2 FNYEAQ. There are 15 residues in the CDR3. CDR3 amino acids: CASSFRTGPGNTIYF. Here the CDR3 DNA reads TGTGCCAGCAGCTTCCGGACAGGGCCTGGAAACACCATATATTTT.

As concerns this clone: The sample contains more than one DNA sequence encoding this CDR3. V is TRBV12-3 or TRBV12-4 and J is TRBJ1-1; tentatively, D is TRBD1 (5 bases). This CDR3 has 13 amino acids. Deletions cut 0 bases from V and 5 bases from J, with 7 bases between. CDR3 region: CASSLAGGTEAFF. DNA for the CDR3: TGTGCCAGCAGTTTAGCCGGGGGAACTGAAGCTTTCTTT.

V and J are TRBV5-1 and TRBJ1-4; TRBD1 aligns across 7 bases. There are 15 residues in the CDR3. Germline V gene data show CDR1 as SGHRS and CDR2 as YFSETQ. The V gene end was trimmed by 3 bases and the J gene end by 3 bases; junction bases not matched to a gene: 5. This chain's CDR3 is CASSSRQGPNEKLFF. Written as DNA, the CDR3 is TGCGCCAGCAGCTCACGACAGGGCCCTAATGAAAAACTGTTTTTT.

The J gene is TRBJ1-3, the V gene TRBV6-5, with TRBD1 as a possible D gene (5 bases). V shed 8 bases and J shed 0 bases, with 14 bases lying between them. The CDR3 runs 15 residues. Germline-derived CDR1 and CDR2 are MNHEY and SVGAGI. CDR3 DNA: TGTGCCAGCTCGTGGGGGGGTCTCTCTGGAAACACCATATATTTT. This gives the protein CASSWGGLSGNTIYF.

The sample holds one count of this clone. This chain connects TRBV1 to TRBJ2-3; the table's D call of TRBD2 was not tested on the DNA. TRBV1 is deemed a pseudogene. The CDR3 extends over 15 amino acids. Written as DNA, the CDR3 is TGCACCAGCATTCGATCCGGCGGCGGCACAGATACGCAGTATTTT. Translating gives CTSIRSGGGTDTQYF.

V is TRBV6-5 and J is TRBJ2-2; 7 bases line up with TRBD1. This CDR3 has 13 amino acids. V was clipped by 6 bases and J by 6 bases; unmatched bases: 4. Looked up from germline, CDR1 is MNHEY and CDR2 is SVGAGI. This CDR3 reads CASRKTGAGELFF. CDR3 nucleotide sequence: TGTGCCAGCAGGAAAACAGGGGCCGGGGAGCTGTTTTTT.

The rearrangement uses TRBV10-1 and TRBJ2-1; 11 positions match TRBD2. V dropped 0 bases and J dropped 8; count of bases not matched to a gene: 6. This CDR3 region has 16 residues. CDR1 and CDR2 (germline): WNHNN, SYGVQD (reference sequence). The CDR3 bases are TGCGCCAGCAGTGAGTCGATTAGCGGGGGGGCGGATGAGCAGTTCTTC. This gives the protein CASSESISGGADEQFF.

This sequence joins TRBV6-5 and TRBJ2-7; possible D gene TRBD1, 7 bases. V lost 8 bases and J 2 bases, leaving 16 bases between the germline ends. The germline gives CDR1 MNHEY, CDR2 SVGAGI. The CDR3 length is 14 residues. The CDR3 DNA reads as TGTGCCAGCGGTTCGGACAGGACTACCTACGAGCAGTACTTC. It specifies CASGSDRTTYEQYF.

The rearrangement joins TRBV12-3 or TRBV12-4 to TRBJ1-2; possible D gene TRBD1, 5 bases. The V end lost 3 bases, the J end lost 3 bases, and 8 bases lay between the germline ends. There are 13 residues in the CDR3. The CDR3 bases are TGTGCCAGCAGTTTTCCAGGGTACTATGGCTACACCTTC. Encoded protein: CASSFPGYYGYTF.

V usage is TRBV3-1 (or the pseudogene TRBV3-2) and J usage is TRBJ2-3, with TRBD2 as a possible D gene (5 bases). The V and J ends lost 7 bases and 5 bases respectively, with 7 bases between them. This CDR3 comprises 11 residues. CDR1 LGHDT and CDR2 YNNKEL come from the germline V gene (reference sequence). Here the CDR3 reads CASTGKDTQYF. Written as DNA, the CDR3 is TGTGCCAGCACCGGGAAAGATACGCAGTATTTT.

This clone was seen only once. The chain carries TRBV5-1 and TRBJ1-6, with TRBD1 matching over 9 bases. Looked up from germline, CDR1 is SGHRS and CDR2 is YFSETQ. CDR3 length: 18 amino acids. The V and J ends lost 4 bases and 4 bases, in that order; junction bases with no gene match: 12. In nucleotides, the CDR3 is TGCGCCAGCAGCCCCGGCGGGACAGGGTTCCATTATAATTCACCCCTCCACTTT. Encoded protein: CASSPGGTGFHYNSPLHF.

V is TRBV29-1 and J is TRBJ2-1; 10 bases fit TRBD2. J was trimmed by 5 bases and V by 5 bases; bases with no gene match: 12. The CDR3 loop spans 16 amino acids. Germline CDR1 SQVTM, CDR2 ANQGSEA. The DNA of the CDR3 is TGCAGCGTTCTTGGGAGGGCTAGCGGGGGAGACAATGAGCAGTTCTTC. Its translation: CSVLGRASGGDNEQFF.

The chain recombines TRBV4-3 with TRBJ2-1; the D is unclear. The CDR3 contains 16 residues. V lost 0 bases and J lost 0, with 9 bases in between. Germline V gene lookup returns CDR1 LGHNA and CDR2 YSLEER. The CDR3 sequence is CASSQESASSYNEQFF. The DNA for the CDR3 is TGCGCCAGCAGCCAAGAATCCGCGAGCTCCTACAATGAGCAGTTCTTC.